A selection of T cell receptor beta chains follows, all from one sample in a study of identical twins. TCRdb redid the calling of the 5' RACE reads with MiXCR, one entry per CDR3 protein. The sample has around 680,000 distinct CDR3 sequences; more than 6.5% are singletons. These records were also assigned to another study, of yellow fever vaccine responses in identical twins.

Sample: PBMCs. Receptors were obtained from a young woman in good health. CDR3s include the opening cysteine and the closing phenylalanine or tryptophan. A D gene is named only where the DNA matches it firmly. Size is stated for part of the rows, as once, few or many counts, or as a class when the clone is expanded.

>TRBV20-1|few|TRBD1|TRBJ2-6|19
TGCAGTGCTAGAGAACCGGGACAGGACCGTTTCTCTGGGGCCAACGTCCTGACTTTC
CSAREPGQDRFSGANVLTF
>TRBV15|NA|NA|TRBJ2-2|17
TGTGCCACCAGCAGGCATCCGGGGCCCTCGGGGACCGGGGAGCTGTTTTTT
CATSRHPGPSGTGELFF
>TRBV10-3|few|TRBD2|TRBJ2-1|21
TGTGCCATCAGTGAGTCCACCCCGGGACTAGCGGGAGGGAGCTCCTACAATGAGCAGTTCTTC
CAISESTPGLAGGSSYNEQFF
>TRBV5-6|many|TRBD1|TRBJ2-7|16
TGTGCCAGCGCCGCGGAAGGACAGGGCGGGCCCTACGAGCAGTACTTC
CASAAEGQGGPYEQYF
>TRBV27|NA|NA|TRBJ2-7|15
TGTGCCAGCCTAAACCCACCGAAGGGTACTTACGAGCAGTACTTC
CASLNPPKGTYEQYF
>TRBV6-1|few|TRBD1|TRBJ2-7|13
TGTGCCGCGACCGGGACAGGGGCTTACGAGCAGTACTTC
CAATGTGAYEQYF
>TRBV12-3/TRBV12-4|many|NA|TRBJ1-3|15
TGTGCCAGCCTGAAAAACGATATCTCTGGAAACACCATATATTTT
CASLKNDISGNTIYF
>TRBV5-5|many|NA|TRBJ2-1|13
TGTGCCAGCAGCTTGGAAGGGGTAAATGAGCAGTTCTTC
CASSLEGVNEQFF
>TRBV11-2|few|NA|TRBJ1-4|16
TGTGCCAGCAGCTTAGTACTTAGGGGGAATAATGAAAAACTGTTTTTT
CASSLVLRGNNEKLFF
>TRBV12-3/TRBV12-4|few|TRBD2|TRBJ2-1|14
TGTGCCAGCAGTTTTGCGGGGGGGTCAGGGGGGCAGTTCTTC
CASSFAGGSGGQFF
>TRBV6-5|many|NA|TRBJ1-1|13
TGTGCCAGCAGTTACTCAGGGGTCACTGAAGCTTTCTTT
CASSYSGVTEAFF
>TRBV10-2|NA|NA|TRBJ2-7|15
TGCGCCAGCAGTGAGTCTGAGAGTTCAATCGACGAGCAGTACTTC
CASSESESSIDEQYF
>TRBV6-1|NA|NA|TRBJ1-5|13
TGTGCCAGCAGTGGACAGAGCAATCAGCCCCAGCATTTT
CASSGQSNQPQHF